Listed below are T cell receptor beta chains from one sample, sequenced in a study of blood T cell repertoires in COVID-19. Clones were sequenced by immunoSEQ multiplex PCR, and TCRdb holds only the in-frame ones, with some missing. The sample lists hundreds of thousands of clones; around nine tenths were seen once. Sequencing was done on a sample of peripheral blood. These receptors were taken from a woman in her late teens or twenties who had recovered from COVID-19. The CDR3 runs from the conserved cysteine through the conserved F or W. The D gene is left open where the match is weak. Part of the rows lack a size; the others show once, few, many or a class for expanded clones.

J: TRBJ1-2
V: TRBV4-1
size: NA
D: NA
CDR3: CASSQGIRNYGYTF
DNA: TGCGCCAGCAGCCAAGGAATCAGGAACTATGGCTACACCTTC

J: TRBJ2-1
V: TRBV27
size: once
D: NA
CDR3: CASSSRDSGYNEQFF
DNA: TGTGCCAGCAGCTCCCGAGATAGCGGTTACAATGAGCAGTTCTTC

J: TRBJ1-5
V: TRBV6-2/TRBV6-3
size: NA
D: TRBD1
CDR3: CASSYGTGNQPQHF
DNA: TGTGCCAGCAGTTACGGGACAGGCAATCAGCCCCAGCATTTT

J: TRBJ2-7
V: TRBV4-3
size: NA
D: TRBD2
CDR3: CASSQGSGRAEEQYF
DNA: TGCGCCAGCAGCCAGGGTAGCGGGAGAGCGGAAGAGCAGTACTTC

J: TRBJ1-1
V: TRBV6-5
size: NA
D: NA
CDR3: CASSETGNTEAFF
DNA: TGTGCCAGCAGCGAGACAGGGAACACTGAAGCTTTCTTT

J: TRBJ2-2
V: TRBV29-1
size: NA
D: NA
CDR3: CSVVTHGQKVTGELFF
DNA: TGCAGCGTTGTTACCCATGGACAGAAAGTCACCGGGGAGCTGTTTTTT

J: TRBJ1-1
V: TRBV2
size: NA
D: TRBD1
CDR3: CASSGQGALGTEAFF
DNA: TGTGCCAGCAGCGGACAGGGGGCGCTGGGGACTGAAGCTTTCTTT

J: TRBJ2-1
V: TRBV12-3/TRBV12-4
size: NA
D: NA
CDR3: CASSSPTGNEQFF
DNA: TGTGCCAGCAGTAGCCCGACGGGCAATGAGCAGTTCTTC

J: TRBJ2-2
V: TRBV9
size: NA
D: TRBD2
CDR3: CASSEGGLAGARTGELFF
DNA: TGTGCCAGCAGTGAGGGGGGACTAGCGGGAGCTCGGACCGGGGAGCTGTTTTTT

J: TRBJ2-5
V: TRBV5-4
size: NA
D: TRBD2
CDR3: CASSSGTSGSFFQETQYF
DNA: TGTGCCAGCAGTTCCGGGACTAGCGGGAGTTTTTTCCAAGAGACCCAGTACTTC

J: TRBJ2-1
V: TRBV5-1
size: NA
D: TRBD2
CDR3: CASSLSGSYNEQFF
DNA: TGCGCCAGCAGCTTAAGCGGGAGTTACAATGAGCAGTTCTTC

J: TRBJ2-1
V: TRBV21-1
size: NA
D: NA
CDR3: CASSKVGLAGGPSYNEQFF
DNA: TGTGCCAGCAGCAAAGTGGGACTAGCGGGAGGCCCTTCCTACAATGAGCAGTTCTTC

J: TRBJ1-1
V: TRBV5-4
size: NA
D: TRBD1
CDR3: CASSSGGTEAFF
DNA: TGTGCCAGCAGCTCAGGGGGGACTGAAGCTTTCTTT

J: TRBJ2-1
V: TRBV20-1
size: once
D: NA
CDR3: CSASLAAQFF
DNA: TGCAGTGCTAGTTTAGCCGCGCAGTTCTTC

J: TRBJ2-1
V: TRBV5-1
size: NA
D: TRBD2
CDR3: CASSLASGSSYNEQFF
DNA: TGCGCCAGCAGCTTGGCTAGCGGGAGCTCCTACAATGAGCAGTTCTTC

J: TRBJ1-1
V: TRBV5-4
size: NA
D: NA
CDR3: CASTRQPNTEAFF
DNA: TGTGCCAGCACCCGACAGCCGAACACTGAAGCTTTCTTT

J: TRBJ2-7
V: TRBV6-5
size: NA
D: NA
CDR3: CASRDHSGAYEQYF
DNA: TGTGCCAGCAGGGACCATAGCGGAGCCTACGAGCAGTACTTC

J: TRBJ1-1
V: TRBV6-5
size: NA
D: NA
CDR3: CASSYSRQLNTEAFF
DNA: TGTGCCAGCAGTTACTCGAGGCAGCTGAACACTGAAGCTTTCTTT

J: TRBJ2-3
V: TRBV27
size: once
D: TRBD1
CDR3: CASSFVHRGDTQYF
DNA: TGTGCCAGCAGTTTTGTACACAGGGGGGATACGCAGTATTTT

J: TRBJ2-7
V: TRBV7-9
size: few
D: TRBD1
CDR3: CASSLETGQGVKQYF
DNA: TGTGCCAGCAGCTTAGAGACGGGACAGGGTGTCAAGCAGTACTTC

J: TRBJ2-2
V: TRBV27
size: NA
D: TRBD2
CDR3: CASSQTARLAGSGELFF
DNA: TGTGCCAGCAGCCAAACCGCGAGGCTAGCGGGGTCCGGGGAGCTGTTTTTT

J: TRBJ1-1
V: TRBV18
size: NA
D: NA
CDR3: CASSPGQNTEAFF
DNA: TGTGCCAGCTCACCTGGACAGAACACTGAAGCTTTCTTT

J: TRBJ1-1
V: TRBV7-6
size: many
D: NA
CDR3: CASSSPGELNTEAFF
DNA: TGTGCCAGCAGCTCTCCCGGGGAGTTGAACACTGAAGCTTTCTTT

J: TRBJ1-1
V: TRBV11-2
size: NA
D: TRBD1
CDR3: CASSLTGEAFF
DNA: TGTGCCAGCAGCTTGACAGGGGAAGCTTTCTTT

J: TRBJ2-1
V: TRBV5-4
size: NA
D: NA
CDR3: CASSLGLTGTYNEQFF
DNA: TGTGCCAGCAGTCTAGGTTTGACAGGAACCTACAATGAGCAGTTCTTC

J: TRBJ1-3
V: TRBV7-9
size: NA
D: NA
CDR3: CASSGGQFPLSSGNTIYF
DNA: TGTGCCAGCAGCGGAGGACAGTTCCCCCTAAGCTCTGGAAACACCATATATTTT

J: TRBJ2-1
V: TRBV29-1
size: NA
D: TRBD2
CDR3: CSVPGLTSSYNEQFF
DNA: TGCAGCGTTCCGGGACTAACTAGCTCCTACAATGAGCAGTTCTTC

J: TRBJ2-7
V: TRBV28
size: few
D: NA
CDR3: CASSFLVGGPESYEQYF
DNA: TGTGCCAGCAGTTTCCTAGTCGGGGGACCCGAAAGCTACGAGCAGTACTTC

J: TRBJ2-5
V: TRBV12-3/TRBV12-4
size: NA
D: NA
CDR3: CASQAQETQYF
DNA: TGTGCCAGCCAGGCGCAGGAGACCCAGTACTTC

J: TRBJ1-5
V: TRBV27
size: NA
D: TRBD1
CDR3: CASSWDRGLNQPQHF
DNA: TGTGCCAGCAGTTGGGACAGGGGGCTAAATCAGCCCCAGCATTTT

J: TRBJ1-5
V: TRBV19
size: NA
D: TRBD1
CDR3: CASSIYPTGNQPQHF
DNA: TGTGCCAGTAGTATTTACCCGACAGGGAATCAGCCCCAGCATTTT

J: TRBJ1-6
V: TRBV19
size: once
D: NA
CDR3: CASTSTAYNSPLHF
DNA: TGTGCCAGTACCTCGACAGCATATAATTCACCCCTCCACTTT

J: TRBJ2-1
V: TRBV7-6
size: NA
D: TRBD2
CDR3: CASSPHPGGEEQFF
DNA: TGTGCCAGCAGCCCACACCCCGGGGGGGAGGAGCAGTTCTTC

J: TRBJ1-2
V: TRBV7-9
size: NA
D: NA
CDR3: CASSLGGARQAYGYTF
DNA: TGTGCCAGCAGCCTAGGCGGGGCGAGACAAGCATATGGCTACACCTTC

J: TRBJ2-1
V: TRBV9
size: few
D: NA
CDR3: CASSVAIISASSYNEQFF
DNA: TGTGCCAGCAGCGTAGCCATTATTAGCGCGAGCTCCTACAATGAGCAGTTCTTC

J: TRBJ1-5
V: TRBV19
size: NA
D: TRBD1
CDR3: CASSIVGGLDQPQHF
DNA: TGTGCCAGTAGTATAGTAGGGGGCTTGGATCAGCCCCAGCATTTT

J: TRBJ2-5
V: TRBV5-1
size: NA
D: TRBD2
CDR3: CASSFSGGAETQYF
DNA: TGCGCCAGCAGCTTTAGCGGGGGAGCAGAGACCCAGTACTTC

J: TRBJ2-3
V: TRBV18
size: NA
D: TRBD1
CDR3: CASSLLGTGNSDTQYF
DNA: TGTGCCAGCTCACTACTCGGGACAGGGAATTCAGATACGCAGTATTTT

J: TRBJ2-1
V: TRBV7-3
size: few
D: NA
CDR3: CASSLSLAGSEQFF
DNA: TGTGCCAGCAGCTTAAGTCTAGCAGGTTCTGAGCAGTTCTTC

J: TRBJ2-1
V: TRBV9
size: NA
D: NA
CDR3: CASSVEEGTRSYNEQFF
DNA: TGTGCCAGCAGCGTAGAAGAGGGGACTCGCTCCTACAATGAGCAGTTCTTC

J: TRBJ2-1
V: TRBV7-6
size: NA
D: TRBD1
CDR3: CASSLVAGGVNEQFF
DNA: TGTGCCAGCAGCTTAGTCGCAGGGGGAGTCAATGAGCAGTTCTTC

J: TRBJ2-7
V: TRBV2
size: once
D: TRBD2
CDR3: CANKGLAGVHEQYF
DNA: TGTGCCAACAAAGGACTAGCGGGAGTCCACGAGCAGTACTTC

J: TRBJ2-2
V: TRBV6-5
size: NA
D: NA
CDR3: CASSYRVGELFF
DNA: TGTGCCAGCAGTTACCGGGTCGGGGAGCTGTTTTTT